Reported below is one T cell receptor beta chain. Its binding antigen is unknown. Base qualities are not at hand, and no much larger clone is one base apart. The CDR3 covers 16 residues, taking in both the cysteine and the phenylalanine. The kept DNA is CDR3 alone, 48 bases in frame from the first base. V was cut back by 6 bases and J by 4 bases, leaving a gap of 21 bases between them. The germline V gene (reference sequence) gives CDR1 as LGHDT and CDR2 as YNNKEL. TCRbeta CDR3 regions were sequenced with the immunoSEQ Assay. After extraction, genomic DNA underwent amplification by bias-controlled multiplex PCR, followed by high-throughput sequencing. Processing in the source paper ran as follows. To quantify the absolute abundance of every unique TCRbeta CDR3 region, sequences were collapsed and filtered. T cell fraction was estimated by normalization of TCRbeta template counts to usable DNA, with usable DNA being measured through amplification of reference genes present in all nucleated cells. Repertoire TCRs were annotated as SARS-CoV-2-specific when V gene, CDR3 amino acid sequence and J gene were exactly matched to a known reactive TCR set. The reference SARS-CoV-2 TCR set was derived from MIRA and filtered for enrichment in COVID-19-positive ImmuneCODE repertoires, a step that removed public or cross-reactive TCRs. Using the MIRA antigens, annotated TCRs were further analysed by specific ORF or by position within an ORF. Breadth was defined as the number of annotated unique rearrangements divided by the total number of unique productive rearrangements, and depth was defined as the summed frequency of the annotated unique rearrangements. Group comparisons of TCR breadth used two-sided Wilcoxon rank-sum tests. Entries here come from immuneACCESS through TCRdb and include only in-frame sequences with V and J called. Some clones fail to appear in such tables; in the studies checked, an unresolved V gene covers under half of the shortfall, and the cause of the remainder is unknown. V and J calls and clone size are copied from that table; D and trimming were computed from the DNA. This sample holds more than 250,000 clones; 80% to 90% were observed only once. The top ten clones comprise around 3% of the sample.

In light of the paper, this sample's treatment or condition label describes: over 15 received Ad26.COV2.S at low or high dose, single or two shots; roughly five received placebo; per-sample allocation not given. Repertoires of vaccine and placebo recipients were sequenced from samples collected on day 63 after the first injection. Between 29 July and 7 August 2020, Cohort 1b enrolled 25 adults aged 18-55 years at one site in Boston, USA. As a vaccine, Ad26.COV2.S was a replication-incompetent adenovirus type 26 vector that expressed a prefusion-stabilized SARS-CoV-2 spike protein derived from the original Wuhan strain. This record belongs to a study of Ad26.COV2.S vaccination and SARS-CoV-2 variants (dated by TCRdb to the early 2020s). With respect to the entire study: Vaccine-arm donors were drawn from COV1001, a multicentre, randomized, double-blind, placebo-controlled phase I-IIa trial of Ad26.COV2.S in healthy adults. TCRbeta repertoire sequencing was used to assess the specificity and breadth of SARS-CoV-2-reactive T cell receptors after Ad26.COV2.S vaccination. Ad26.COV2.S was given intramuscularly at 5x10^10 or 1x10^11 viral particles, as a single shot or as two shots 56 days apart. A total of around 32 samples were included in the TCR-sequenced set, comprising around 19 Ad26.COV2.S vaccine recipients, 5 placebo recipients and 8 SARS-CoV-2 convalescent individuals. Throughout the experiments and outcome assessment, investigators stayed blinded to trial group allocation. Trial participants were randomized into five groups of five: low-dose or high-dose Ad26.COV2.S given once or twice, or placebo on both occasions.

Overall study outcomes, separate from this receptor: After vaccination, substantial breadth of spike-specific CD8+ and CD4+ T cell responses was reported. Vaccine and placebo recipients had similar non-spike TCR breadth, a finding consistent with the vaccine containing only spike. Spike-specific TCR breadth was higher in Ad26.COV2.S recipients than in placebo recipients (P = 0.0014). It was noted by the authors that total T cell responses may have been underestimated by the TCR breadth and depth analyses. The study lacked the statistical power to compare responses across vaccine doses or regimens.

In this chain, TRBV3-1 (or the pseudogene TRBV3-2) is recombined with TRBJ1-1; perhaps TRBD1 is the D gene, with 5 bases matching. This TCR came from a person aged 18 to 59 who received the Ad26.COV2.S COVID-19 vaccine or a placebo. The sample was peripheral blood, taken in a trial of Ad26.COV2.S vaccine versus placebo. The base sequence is TGTGCCAGCAGTCCCTATGCTACCCAGGGTGGCACTGAAGCTTTCTTT. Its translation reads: CASSPYATQGGTEAFF.